Reported below is one T cell receptor (beta chain). This sample stems from a study of CD8+ T cells in alopecia areata. About the study: Among treated patients, oral tofacitinib was administered at 5 to 10 mg twice daily. Tofacitinib ran for 6 to 18 months before 6 months off drug.

The CDR3 extends over 14 amino acids. J gave up 8 bases and V 2 bases, and 8 bases lay outside the gene matches. Germline V gives CDR1 MNHNY, CDR2 SVGAGI (reference sequence). Treatment noted: oral pan-JAK inhibitor, 5-10 mg twice daily. It was from PBMCs that CD4+ and CD8+ T cells were sorted. RNA extraction was followed by reverse transcription into cDNA, which acted as the sequencing template. Profiled with immunoSEQ multiplex PCR; TCRdb holds only in-frame clones, not every one. This repertoire shows hundreds of thousands of clones, over 60% found once; its top ten account for 0.95% to 1.5%. The chain recombines TRBV6-6 with TRBJ1-2; 7 positions agree with TRBD1. The TCR sequence derives from a human donor with alopecia areata. Material: CD4+ T cells sorted from blood, obtained at week 44, from a patient treated with tofacitinib. The CDR3 coding sequence is TGTGCCAGCAGTTACCTTGAGGGGGCGCGAGGCTACACCTTC. Its protein is CASSYLEGARGYTF.